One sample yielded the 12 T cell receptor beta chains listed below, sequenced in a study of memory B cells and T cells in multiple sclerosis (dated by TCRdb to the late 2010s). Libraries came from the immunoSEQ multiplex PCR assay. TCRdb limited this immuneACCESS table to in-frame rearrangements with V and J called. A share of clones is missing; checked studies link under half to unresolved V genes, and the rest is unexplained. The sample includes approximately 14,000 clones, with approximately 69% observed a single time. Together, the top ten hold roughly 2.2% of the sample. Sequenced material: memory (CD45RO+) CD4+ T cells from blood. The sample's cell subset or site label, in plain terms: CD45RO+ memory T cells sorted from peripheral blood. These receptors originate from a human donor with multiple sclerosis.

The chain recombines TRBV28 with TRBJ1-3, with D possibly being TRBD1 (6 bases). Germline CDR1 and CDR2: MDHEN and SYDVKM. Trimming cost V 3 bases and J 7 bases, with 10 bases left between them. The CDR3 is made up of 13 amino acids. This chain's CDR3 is CASSFGQGNTIYF. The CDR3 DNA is TGTGCCAGCAGTTTTGGGCAGGGGAACACCATATATTTT. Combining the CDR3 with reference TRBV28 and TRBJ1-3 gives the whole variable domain DVKVTQSSRYLVKRTGEKVFLECVQDMDHENMFWYRQDPGLGLRLIYFSYDVKMKEKGDIPEGYSVSREKKERFSLILESASTNQTSMYLCASSFGQGNTIYFGEGSWLTVV.

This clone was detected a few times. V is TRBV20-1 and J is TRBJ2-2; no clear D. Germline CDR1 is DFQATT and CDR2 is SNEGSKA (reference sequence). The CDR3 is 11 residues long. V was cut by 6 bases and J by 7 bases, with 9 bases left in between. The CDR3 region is CSANRDGELFF. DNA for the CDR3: TGCAGTGCGAACCGCGACGGGGAGCTGTTTTTT.

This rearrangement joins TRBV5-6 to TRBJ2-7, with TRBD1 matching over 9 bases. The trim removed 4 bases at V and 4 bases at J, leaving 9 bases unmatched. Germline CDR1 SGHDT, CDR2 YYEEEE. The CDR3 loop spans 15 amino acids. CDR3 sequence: CASSPPGQGLYEQYF. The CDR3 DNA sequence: TGTGCCAGCAGCCCCCCGGGACAGGGCCTTTACGAGCAGTACTTC.

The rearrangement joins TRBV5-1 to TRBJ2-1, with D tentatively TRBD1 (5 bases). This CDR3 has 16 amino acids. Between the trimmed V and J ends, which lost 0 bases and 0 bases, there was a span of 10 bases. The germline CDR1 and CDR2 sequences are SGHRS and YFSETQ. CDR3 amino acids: CASSLASGPSYNEQFF. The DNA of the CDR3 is TGCGCCAGCAGCTTGGCCTCAGGGCCCTCCTACAATGAGCAGTTCTTC.

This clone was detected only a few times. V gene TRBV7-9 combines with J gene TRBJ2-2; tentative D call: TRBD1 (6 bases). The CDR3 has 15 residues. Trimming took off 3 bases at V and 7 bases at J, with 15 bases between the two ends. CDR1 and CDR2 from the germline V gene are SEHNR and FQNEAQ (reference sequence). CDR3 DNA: TGTGCCAGCAGCTTTTCAGGGGTGTTCGGCGGGGAGCTGTTTTTT. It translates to CASSFSGVFGGELFF. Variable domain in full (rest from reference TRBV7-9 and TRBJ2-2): DTGVSQNPRHKITKRGQNVTFRCDPISEHNRLYWYRQTLGQGPEFLTYFQNEAQLEKSRLLSDRFSAERPKGSFSTLEIQRTEQGDSAMYLCASSFSGVFGGELFFGEGSRLTVL.

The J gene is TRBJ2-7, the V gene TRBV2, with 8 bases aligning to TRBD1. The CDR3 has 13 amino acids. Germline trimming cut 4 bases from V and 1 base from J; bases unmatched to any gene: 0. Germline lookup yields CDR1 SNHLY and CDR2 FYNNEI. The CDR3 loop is CASSGDRSYEQYF. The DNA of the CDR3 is TGTGCCAGCAGTGGGGACAGGTCCTACGAGCAGTACTTC.

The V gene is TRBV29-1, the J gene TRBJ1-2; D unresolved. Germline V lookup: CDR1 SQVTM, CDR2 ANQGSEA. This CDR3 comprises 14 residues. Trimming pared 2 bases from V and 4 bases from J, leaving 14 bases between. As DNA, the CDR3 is TGCAGCGTTGAATCGATCGGCTGGGCCTATGGCTACACCTTC. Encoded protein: CSVESIGWAYGYTF.

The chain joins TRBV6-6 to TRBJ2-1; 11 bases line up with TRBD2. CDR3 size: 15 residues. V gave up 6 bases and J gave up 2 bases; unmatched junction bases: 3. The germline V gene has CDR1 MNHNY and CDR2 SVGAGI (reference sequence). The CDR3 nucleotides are TGTGCCAGCAGAAAGGGACTAGCGGCCTACAATGAGCAGTTCTTC. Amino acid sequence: CASRKGLAAYNEQFF.

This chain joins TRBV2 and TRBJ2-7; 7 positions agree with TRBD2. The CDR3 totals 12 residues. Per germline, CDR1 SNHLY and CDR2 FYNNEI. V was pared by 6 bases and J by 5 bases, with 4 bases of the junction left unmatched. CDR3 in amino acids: CASRAGVHEQYF. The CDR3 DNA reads TGTGCCAGCAGGGCGGGAGTCCACGAGCAGTACTTC.

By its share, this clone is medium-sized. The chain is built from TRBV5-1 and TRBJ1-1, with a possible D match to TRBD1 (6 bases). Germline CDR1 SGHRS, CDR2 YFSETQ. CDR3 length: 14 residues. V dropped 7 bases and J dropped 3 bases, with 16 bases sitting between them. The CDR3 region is CASRLLGGDTEAFF. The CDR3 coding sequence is TGCGCCAGCCGCCTTCTAGGGGGGGACACTGAAGCTTTCTTT.

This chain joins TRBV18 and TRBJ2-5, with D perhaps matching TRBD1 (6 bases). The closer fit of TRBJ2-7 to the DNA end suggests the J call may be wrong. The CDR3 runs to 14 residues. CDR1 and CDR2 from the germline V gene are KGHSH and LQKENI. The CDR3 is CASSLGQSSYEQYF. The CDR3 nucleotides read TGTGCCAGCTCACTCGGACAGAGCTCCTACGAGCAGTACTTC.

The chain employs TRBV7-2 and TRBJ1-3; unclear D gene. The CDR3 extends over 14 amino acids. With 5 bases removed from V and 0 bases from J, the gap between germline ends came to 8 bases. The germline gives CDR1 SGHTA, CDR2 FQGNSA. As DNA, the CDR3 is TGTGCCAGCAGCCCGGGTAACTCTGGAAACACCATATATTTT. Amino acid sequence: CASSPGNSGNTIYF.